The T cell receptor (beta chain) under discussion was sequenced for a study of T-cell memory formation after mild COVID-19. The germline V gene encodes CDR1 MNHEY and CDR2 SVGEGT. The junction had 5 bases not matched to a gene; V was cut back by 6 bases and J by 0 bases. The CDR3 extends over 15 amino acids. MiXCR, applied by TCRdb to the 5' RACE reads, yields one record per CDR3 protein. The table lists about 560,000 distinct CDR3 sequences, less than 25% of them singletons, with approximately 8.4% in the top ten. Findings and limits, study-wide: Certain responding clones were present in pre-infection memory, suggesting participation of cross-reactive memory. Those CD4+ clones that contracted were mainly in CM and EM (CD8+ ones in EMRA).

There are a few counts of this clonotype. Its specificity is unknown. The sequence came from an adult woman who had mild COVID-19 (a few samples of this study predate the infection). Cell type and time point are not known. V gene TRBV6-2 or TRBV6-3 combines with J gene TRBJ1-5, with TRBD1 identical over 7 bases. The sample taken for sequencing was PBMCs or a T cell subset sorted from them (not recorded which). CDR3 in DNA: TGTGCCAGCAGGAAAGGGGGCTATAGCAATCAGCCCCAGCATTTT. Amino acids: CASRKGGYSNQPQHF.